This T cell receptor (beta chain) was captured by sequencing in a study of T cell repertoires in cytomegalovirus infection (dated by TCRdb to about 2019). With regard to the full study: The HLA type of each donor mattered for the analysis, because public TCR beta signatures pointed to carriage of CMV infection along with the matching HLA type. Broader findings and caveats from the paper: The ex vivo response was dominated by HLA-C-restricted CMV-specific TCR beta clonotypes, which also provided the single most frequent clonotype in two of eight donors. In both this cohort and an independent cohort of 352 donors, the cumulative frequency of public TCR beta family members distinguished carriers of CMV infection plus the relevant HLA type.

This clonotype was counted many times. Its specific antigen is unknown. Base-call qualities are not available, and no considerably larger clone is one nucleotide away. Sequencing took place on an Illumina HiSeq 1500. TCRdb passed the public sequencing reads through fastp at Q25 and MiXCR, retaining productive beta sequences. Each entry merges the rows of one CDR3 protein and shows their most common DNA and genes. This sample has over 300,000 distinct CDR3 sequences in its table, and approximately 9.5% of those were observed once. The top ten constitute around 4% of the sample. CDR1 and CDR2 were assigned from the germline V gene as ENHRY and SYGVKD. Counted from cysteine to phenylalanine, this CDR3 has 15 amino acids. This entry keeps only the CDR3 DNA: 45 bases, framed from base 1. V is clipped by 0 bases and J by 4 bases, and the sequence between their germline boundaries is 10 bases long.

Sequencing was carried out using PBMCs. The chain is assembled from TRBV10-3 and TRBJ1-3, with the identity of the D gene unclear. This receptor was obtained from a human donor in good health (CMV status not recorded). Some clones in this sample may be carry-over from other donors' samples. For the CDR3, the sequence is CAISESMHAGNTIYF. In nucleotides, the sequence is TGTGCCATCAGTGAGTCTATGCACGCGGGAAACACCATATATTTT.